A selection of T cell receptor beta chains follows, all from one sample in a study of OX40 agonist ivuxolimab in advanced cancers. The protocol was immunoSEQ multiplex PCR, while the TCRdb copy is restricted to in-frame clones and leaves out a portion. The data hold 50,000 to 65,000 clones, with about 87% observed a single time. The sample consisted of CD4+ or CD8+ T cells sorted from blood, taken in a trial of the OX40 agonist ivuxolimab. These receptors were collected from an adult with an advanced solid tumor such as melanoma, head and neck, liver or kidney cancer. Both conserved end residues are part of each CDR3. Fields, in order: J gene, CDR3 length, D gene, clone size, V gene, CDR3 protein, CDR3 DNA. A D gene is named only where the DNA matches it firmly. Clone sizes are given selectively: once, few, many, or a class where the clone is expanded.

j_call: TRBJ2-5; cdr3_length: 13; d_call: -; clone_size: -; v_call: TRBV5-1; cdr3_aa: CASSLSSQETQYF; cdr3_nt: TGCGCCAGCAGCTTGTCGAGCCAAGAGACCCAGTACTTC
j_call: TRBJ1-1; cdr3_length: 14; d_call: -; clone_size: once; v_call: TRBV6-5; cdr3_aa: CASTRPSLNTEAFF; cdr3_nt: TGTGCCAGCACCCGCCCTTCCCTGAACACTGAAGCTTTCTTT
j_call: TRBJ2-1; cdr3_length: 23; d_call: TRBD2; clone_size: -; v_call: TRBV18; cdr3_aa: CASSPYTPLGTSGGASSGNEQFF; cdr3_nt: TGTGCCAGCTCACCATATACACCCCTGGGGACTAGCGGGGGGGCCTCGTCCGGCAATGAGCAGTTCTTC
j_call: TRBJ1-1; cdr3_length: 13; d_call: -; clone_size: few; v_call: TRBV19; cdr3_aa: CASSDTKSTEAFF; cdr3_nt: TGTGCCAGTAGTGACACTAAGAGTACTGAAGCTTTCTTT
j_call: TRBJ2-2; cdr3_length: 15; d_call: -; clone_size: -; v_call: TRBV10-1; cdr3_aa: CASSGQQQNTGELFF; cdr3_nt: TGCGCCAGCAGTGGACAGCAGCAGAACACCGGGGAGCTGTTTTTT
j_call: TRBJ2-5; cdr3_length: 17; d_call: TRBD1; clone_size: -; v_call: TRBV9; cdr3_aa: CASSSSRDRALSETQYF; cdr3_nt: TGTGCCAGCAGCAGTAGCCGGGACAGGGCGCTTTCGGAGACCCAGTACTTC
j_call: TRBJ2-3; cdr3_length: 14; d_call: -; clone_size: -; v_call: TRBV5-4; cdr3_aa: CASSFWVGTDTQYF; cdr3_nt: TGTGCCAGCAGCTTTTGGGTCGGGACAGATACGCAGTATTTT
j_call: TRBJ2-7; cdr3_length: 14; d_call: TRBD1; clone_size: -; v_call: TRBV6-6; cdr3_aa: CASSTGQGAGEQYF; cdr3_nt: TGTGCCAGCAGCACTGGGCAGGGGGCTGGGGAGCAGTACTTC
j_call: TRBJ1-5; cdr3_length: 15; d_call: -; clone_size: -; v_call: TRBV5-1; cdr3_aa: CASSLEGDLGQPQHF; cdr3_nt: TGCGCCAGCAGCTTGGAAGGGGATTTGGGTCAGCCCCAGCATTTT
j_call: TRBJ2-5; cdr3_length: 13; d_call: -; clone_size: -; v_call: TRBV5-4; cdr3_aa: CASSLGLEETQYF; cdr3_nt: TGTGCCAGCAGCTTGGGCCTAGAAGAGACCCAGTACTTC
j_call: TRBJ2-3; cdr3_length: 13; d_call: TRBD1; clone_size: -; v_call: TRBV2; cdr3_aa: CASGTGGTDTQYF; cdr3_nt: TGTGCCAGCGGGACAGGGGGCACAGATACGCAGTATTTT
j_call: TRBJ1-2; cdr3_length: 11; d_call: -; clone_size: -; v_call: TRBV19; cdr3_aa: CASSWFDGYTF; cdr3_nt: TGTGCCAGTAGTTGGTTTGATGGCTACACCTTC
j_call: TRBJ2-5; cdr3_length: 14; d_call: -; clone_size: few; v_call: TRBV14; cdr3_aa: CASSLREYQETQYF; cdr3_nt: TGTGCCAGCAGCCTACGGGAGTACCAAGAGACCCAGTACTTC
j_call: TRBJ2-7; cdr3_length: 11; d_call: -; clone_size: -; v_call: TRBV28; cdr3_aa: CASSHSYEQYF; cdr3_nt: TGTGCCAGCAGTCACTCTTACGAGCAGTACTTC
j_call: TRBJ2-1; cdr3_length: 15; d_call: -; clone_size: -; v_call: TRBV21-1; cdr3_aa: CASSNHGEPDNEQFF; cdr3_nt: TGTGCCAGCAGCAACCATGGTGAACCGGACAATGAGCAGTTCTTC
j_call: TRBJ1-1; cdr3_length: 15; d_call: TRBD1; clone_size: -; v_call: TRBV10-1; cdr3_aa: CASSLRDRGGKEAFF; cdr3_nt: TGCGCCAGCAGCCTCCGGGACAGGGGAGGGAAGGAAGCTTTCTTT
j_call: TRBJ2-5; cdr3_length: 11; d_call: -; clone_size: once; v_call: TRBV7-2; cdr3_aa: CASSLTETQYF; cdr3_nt: TGTGCCAGCAGCTTAACGGAGACCCAGTACTTC
j_call: TRBJ2-2; cdr3_length: 14; d_call: -; clone_size: -; v_call: TRBV5-1; cdr3_aa: CASSLGGPTGELFF; cdr3_nt: TGCGCCAGCAGCTTGGGGGGACCCACCGGGGAGCTGTTTTTT
j_call: TRBJ2-1; cdr3_length: 15; d_call: -; clone_size: -; v_call: TRBV7-2; cdr3_aa: CASSSSKGSYNEQFF; cdr3_nt: TGTGCCAGCAGCTCGTCCAAGGGTTCCTACAATGAGCAGTTCTTC
j_call: TRBJ1-2; cdr3_length: 15; d_call: -; clone_size: -; v_call: TRBV30; cdr3_aa: CAWSVLGAESDGYTF; cdr3_nt: TGTGCCTGGAGTGTACTGGGAGCCGAGTCGGATGGCTACACCTTC
j_call: TRBJ2-1; cdr3_length: 12; d_call: -; clone_size: once; v_call: TRBV7-2; cdr3_aa: CASSLVREQQFF; cdr3_nt: TGTGCCAGCAGCTTAGTTAGGGAACAGCAGTTCTTC
j_call: TRBJ1-2; cdr3_length: 13; d_call: TRBD1; clone_size: -; v_call: TRBV5-4; cdr3_aa: CASSLAGGDSRIF; cdr3_nt: TGTGCCAGCAGCTTGGCCGGAGGGGACAGTCGAATCTTC
j_call: TRBJ2-3; cdr3_length: 15; d_call: TRBD2; clone_size: -; v_call: TRBV19; cdr3_aa: CASSKGGGATDTQYF; cdr3_nt: TGTGCCAGTAGTAAAGGCGGGGGAGCCACAGATACGCAGTATTTT
j_call: TRBJ1-1; cdr3_length: 13; d_call: -; clone_size: -; v_call: TRBV28; cdr3_aa: CASRIHMNTEAFF; cdr3_nt: TGTGCCAGCAGGATTCACATGAACACTGAAGCTTTCTTT
j_call: TRBJ1-2; cdr3_length: 12; d_call: -; clone_size: -; v_call: TRBV10-3; cdr3_aa: CAISELEGVGTF; cdr3_nt: TGTGCCATCAGTGAGTTGGAGGGGGTTGGCACCTTC